A single sample gave rise to the 10 T cell receptor beta chains below, sequenced in a study of cytomegalovirus exposure and HLA in healthy donors. 13 Jbeta primers and 60 Vbeta primers were used for the PCR. Sequenced by immunoSEQ multiplex PCR; TCRdb stores in-frame clones only, minus some. In the table there are under 250,000 clones, approximately 78% of which are singletons. The sample taken for sequencing was PBMCs. These receptors were collected from a woman aged 35 to 49 in good health and CMV-seronegative.

The CDR3 region is CAWTTGNTGELFF. The CDR3 bases are TGTGCCTGGACTACTGGGAACACCGGGGAGCTGTTTTTT. This rearrangement joins TRBV30 to TRBJ2-2; D is unclear. Germline V gene sequence: CDR1 GTSNPN, CDR2 SVGIG (reference sequence). V was clipped by 4 bases and J by 1 base, with 7 bases between them. CDR3 length equals 13 residues.

The chain links TRBV6-6 to TRBJ2-5; 9 bases are a match to TRBD2. Per the germline V gene, CDR1 is MNHNY and CDR2 is SVGAGI (reference sequence). The CDR3 sequence is 14 residues long. Trimming took 8 bases from V and 10 from J; bases not matched to a gene: 14. In nucleotides, the CDR3 is TGTGCCAGCGGTACCGGACTAGCGTCGGGGGGCCAGTACTTC. As protein: CASGTGLASGGQYF.

The chain joins TRBV4-1 to TRBJ2-2; TRBD1 aligns across 12 bases. V shed 4 bases and J 6 bases; nucleotides not matched to a gene: 6. The CDR3 has 16 amino acids. The germline CDR1 and CDR2 sequences are MGHRA and YSYEKL. The CDR3 DNA reads TGCGCCAGCAGCCCGGGACAGGGGGCTTCGGCCGGGGAGCTGTTTTTT. Encoded protein: CASSPGQGASAGELFF.

Remarks on this clone: The sample carries other DNA sequences with the same CDR3. The V and J genes are TRBV27 and TRBJ2-2; D call uncertain. The V gene lost 3 bases and the J gene lost 8 bases, with 13 bases spanning the gap. CDR1 MNHEY and CDR2 SMNVEV come from the germline V gene (reference sequence). This CDR3 region has 14 residues. In nucleotides, the CDR3 is TGTGCCAGCAGTTTCGGTCCCAATACGGGGGAGCTGTTTTTT. The encoded protein is CASSFGPNTGELFF.

This clone was picked up one time. The chain links TRBV6-5 to TRBJ2-5, with D possibly TRBD1 on 6 matching bases. Gene TRBJ2-7 matches the end of the DNA better, so the J call may be wrong. Germline V gives CDR1 MNHEY, CDR2 SVGAGI. This CDR3 spans 16 amino acids. This CDR3 reads CASSYSRIQGYYEQYF. In DNA, the CDR3 is TGTGCCAGCAGTTACTCGAGAATACAGGGCTACTACGAGCAGTACTTC.

V is TRBV2 and J is TRBJ2-3; D not certain. The CDR3 is made up of 16 amino acids. Trimming cost V 7 bases and J 2 bases, with 19 bases left between them. CDR1 is SNHLY, CDR2 FYNNEI, per germline. The CDR3 DNA is TGTGCCAGCACCAAAGAGGCCGCTCGATCCACAGATACGCAGTATTTT. Encoded protein: CASTKEAARSTDTQYF.

This clone appeared a single time. This chain links TRBV7-6 with TRBJ2-2; 9 bases agree with TRBD1. CDR3 length: 17 residues. Trimming removed 5 bases from V and 7 bases from J; junction bases left unmatched: 14. CDR1 is SGHVS and CDR2 is FNYEAQ in the germline V gene. CDR3: CASSLHPGQGSVGELFF. The CDR3 DNA is TGTGCCAGCAGCCTACATCCGGGACAGGGAAGTGTCGGGGAGCTGTTTTTT.

For the CDR3, the DNA is TGTGCCAGCGGGTCTAGCGGGAGAGGCAATGAGCAGTTCTTC. It encodes CASGSSGRGNEQFF. The J gene is TRBJ2-1, the V gene TRBV27; 10 bases are a match to TRBD2. The germline V gene encodes CDR1 MNHEY and CDR2 SMNVEV (reference sequence). There are 14 residues in the CDR3. V was clipped by 8 bases and J by 6 bases; unmatched bases: 7.

CDR3 sequence reads: CASSWGDRENTEAFF. CDR3 coding DNA: TGTGCCAGTAGTTGGGGGGACAGAGAGAACACTGAAGCTTTCTTT. The chain recombines TRBV19 with TRBJ1-1; 7 nucleotides align to TRBD1. The V and J ends lost 5 bases and 1 base, in that order; junction bases with no gene match: 7. CDR1 and CDR2 from the germline V gene are LNHDA and SQIVND (reference sequence). This CDR3 comprises 15 residues. The full variable domain, in which reference TRBV19 and TRBJ1-1 provide the parts outside the CDR3, is DGGITQSPKYLFRKEGQNVTLSCEQNLNHDAMYWYRQDPGQGLRLIYYSQIVNDFQKGDIAEGYSVSREKKESFPLTVTSAQKNPTAFYLCASSWGDRENTEAFFGQGTRLTVV.

The chain recombines TRBV10-3 with TRBJ2-1; 10 nucleotides align to TRBD1. Germline V CDR1 and CDR2: ENHRY, SYGVKD. V trimming: 6 bases; J trimming: 8 bases; junction bases outside the gene matches: 10. The CDR3 covers 15 residues. This chain's CDR3 is CAIRGPGTGEDEQFF. The DNA of the CDR3 is TGTGCCATCAGAGGTCCCGGGACAGGGGAAGATGAGCAGTTCTTC.